Shown below are 12 T cell receptor beta chains from a single sample sequenced in a study of blood T cell repertoires in COVID-19. Here immunoSEQ multiplex PCR was the method, and the copy in TCRdb shows in-frame clones only, minus some. Among some 330,000 clones, about 89% were seen once, and the ten largest hold approximately 1.9%. Sequences were obtained from PBMCs or T cells enriched from blood (not recorded which). Source of these receptors: a man between 35 and 55 years old in a cohort exposed to, infected with or recovered from COVID-19 (not recorded which).

This clone occurred once. The V gene is TRBV6-1, the J gene TRBJ1-1; TRBD1 agrees at 9 bases. CDR1 and CDR2 (germline): MNHNS, SASEGT. The CDR3 is 15 amino acids. Germline trimming cut 3 bases from V and 11 bases from J; bases unmatched to any gene: 13. CDR3 nucleotide sequence: TGTGCCAGCAGTGACCGGGACAGGGTTCCGGTGTACGCTTTCTTT. Amino acid sequence: CASSDRDRVPVYAFF.

The chain employs TRBV19 and TRBJ1-2; 9 bases align to TRBD1. The germline CDR1 and CDR2 sequences are LNHDA and SQIVND (reference sequence). V dropped 3 bases and J dropped 7; count of bases not matched to a gene: 9. The CDR3 has 15 amino acids. CDR3 nucleotides: TGTGCCAGTAGTATTAATTTACAGGGGGCCGGTGGCTACACCTTC. Amino acids: CASSINLQGAGGYTF. The complete variable domain, with remaining parts taken from reference TRBV19 and TRBJ1-2, reads DGGITQSPKYLFRKEGQNVTLSCEQNLNHDAMYWYRQDPGQGLRLIYYSQIVNDFQKGDIAEGYSVSREKKESFPLTVTSAQKNPTAFYLCASSINLQGAGGYTFGSGTRLTVV.

This clone was detected once. The rearrangement joins TRBV10-3 to TRBJ1-6; TRBD1 matches 7 bases. Per the germline V gene, CDR1 is ENHRY and CDR2 is SYGVKD. The CDR3 is 13 residues long. Trimming at V came to 6 bases and at J to 5 bases, leaving 1 base not matched to a gene. The CDR3 is CAIRTGDNSPLHF. CDR3 nucleotide sequence: TGTGCCATCAGAACAGGGGATAATTCACCCCTCCACTTT.

The gene calls are TRBV9 and TRBJ2-7, with D possibly matching TRBD2 (5 bases). The CDR3 is made up of 16 amino acids. Deletions cut 0 bases from V and 2 bases from J, with 15 bases between. Per the germline V gene, CDR1 is SGDLS and CDR2 is YYNGEE. CDR3 region: CASSVGSGLKAYEQYF. In DNA form, the CDR3 reads TGTGCCAGCAGCGTAGGGTCGGGGTTGAAGGCCTACGAGCAGTACTTC.

The V call is TRBV5-8, the J call TRBJ2-7, with D possibly TRBD2 on 6 matching bases. This CDR3 comprises 14 residues. Deletions cut 4 bases from V and 2 bases from J, with 13 bases between. CDR1 and CDR2 from the germline V gene are SGHTS and YDEGEE. This chain's CDR3 is CASSLRRTTYEQYF. The CDR3 DNA sequence: TGTGCCAGCAGCCTTCGACGGACTACCTACGAGCAGTACTTC.

This chain connects TRBV28 to TRBJ1-2, with D perhaps matching TRBD1 (6 bases). Deletions cut 3 bases from V and 0 bases from J, with 8 bases between. Germline CDR1 MDHEN, CDR2 SYDVKM. CDR3 length equals 14 residues. This chain's CDR3 is CASSFQGPNYGYTF. Written as DNA, the CDR3 is TGTGCCAGCAGTTTCCAGGGGCCTAACTATGGCTACACCTTC.

This clone was seen more than once but under ten times. The gene calls are TRBV10-3 and TRBJ2-1, with 14 bases aligning to TRBD2. The germline gives CDR1 ENHRY, CDR2 SYGVKD. V trimming: 0 bases; J trimming: 9 bases; junction bases outside the gene matches: 4. This CDR3 is built from 16 residues. The CDR3 nucleotides read TGTGCCATCAGTGAGTCGACTAGCGGGAGGGTGCTTGAGCAGTTCTTC. It translates to CAISESTSGRVLEQFF.

V gene TRBV6-1 combines with J gene TRBJ2-7, with D possibly matching TRBD1 (5 bases). Trimming stripped 2 bases from V and 4 bases from J, with 9 bases between. In germline, CDR1 is MNHNS, CDR2 SASEGT. This CDR3 is built from 13 residues. Here the CDR3 reads CASSESRQYEQYF. CDR3 nucleotides: TGTGCCAGCAGTGAATCCAGACAGTACGAGCAGTACTTC.

The chain joins TRBV5-5 to TRBJ2-3; tentative D call: TRBD1 (5 bases). Trimming stripped 4 bases from V and 0 bases from J, with 12 bases between. Germline-derived CDR1 and CDR2 are SGHKS and YYEKEE (reference sequence). This CDR3 is 15 amino acids long. The CDR3 sequence: CASSPMTVSTDTQYF. The CDR3 DNA sequence: TGTGCCAGCAGCCCAATGACAGTTAGCACAGATACGCAGTATTTT.

The rearrangement uses TRBV19 and TRBJ2-3; 13 nucleotides match TRBD2. The CDR3 spans 18 residues. Germline trimming cut 5 bases from V and 2 bases from J; bases unmatched to any gene: 10. CDR1 and CDR2 (germline): LNHDA, SQIVND (reference sequence). CDR3 DNA sequence: TGTGCCAGTAGTCCACCCCGGGGACTAGCGGGGCACACAGATACGCAGTATTTT. This gives the protein CASSPPRGLAGHTDTQYF.

The chain couples TRBV25-1 to TRBJ2-5; D is unclear. The germline gives CDR1 MGHDK, CDR2 SYGVNS. Trimming left V 1 base short and J 1 base short, with 4 bases between. This CDR3 is 13 amino acids long. CDR3 bases: TGTGCCAGCAGTGAATGGGCCCAAGAGACCCAGTACTTC. This sequence encodes CASSEWAQETQYF.

The genes are TRBV6-5 and TRBJ2-3, with TRBD2 as a possible D gene (5 bases). Germline V CDR1 and CDR2: MNHEY, SVGAGI. Trimming stripped 4 bases from V and 1 base from J, with 9 bases between. The CDR3 is made up of 14 amino acids. The CDR3 DNA reads as TGTGCCAGCAGTTCTGGACTCCGCACAGATACGCAGTATTTT. Protein sequence: CASSSGLRTDTQYF.